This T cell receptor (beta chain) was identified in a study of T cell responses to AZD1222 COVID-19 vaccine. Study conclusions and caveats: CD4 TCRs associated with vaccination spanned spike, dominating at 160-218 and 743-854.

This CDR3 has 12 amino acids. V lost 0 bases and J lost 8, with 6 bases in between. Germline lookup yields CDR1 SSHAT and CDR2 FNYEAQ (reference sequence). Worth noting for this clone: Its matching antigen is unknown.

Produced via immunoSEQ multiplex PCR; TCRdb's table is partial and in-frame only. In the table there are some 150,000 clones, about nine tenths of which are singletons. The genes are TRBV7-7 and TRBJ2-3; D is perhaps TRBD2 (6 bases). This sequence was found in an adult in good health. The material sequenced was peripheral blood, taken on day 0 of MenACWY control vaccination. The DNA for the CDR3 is TGTGCCAGCAGCTTAGCCGGGGGTACGCAGTATTTT. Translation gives CASSLAGGTQYF.